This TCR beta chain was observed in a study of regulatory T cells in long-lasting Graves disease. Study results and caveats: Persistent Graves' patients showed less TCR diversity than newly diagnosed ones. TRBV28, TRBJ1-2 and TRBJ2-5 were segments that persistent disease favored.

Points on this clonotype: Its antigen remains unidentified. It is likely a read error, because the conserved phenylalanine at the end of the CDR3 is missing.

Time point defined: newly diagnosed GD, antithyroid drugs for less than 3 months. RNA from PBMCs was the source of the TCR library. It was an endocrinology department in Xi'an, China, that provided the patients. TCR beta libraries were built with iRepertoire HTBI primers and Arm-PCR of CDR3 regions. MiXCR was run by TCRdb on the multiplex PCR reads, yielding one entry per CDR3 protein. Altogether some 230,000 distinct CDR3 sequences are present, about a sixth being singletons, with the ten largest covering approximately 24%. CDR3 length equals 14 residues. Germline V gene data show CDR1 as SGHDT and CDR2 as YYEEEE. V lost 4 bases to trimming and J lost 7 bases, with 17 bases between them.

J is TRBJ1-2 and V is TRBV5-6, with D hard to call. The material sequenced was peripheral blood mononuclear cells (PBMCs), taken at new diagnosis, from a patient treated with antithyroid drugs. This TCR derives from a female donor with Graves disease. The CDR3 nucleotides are TGTGCCAGCAGCCCCCGGGTCCAGCTGGCTGGCTACACCGTC. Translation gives CASSPRVQLAGYTV.